Following are 29 T cell receptor beta chains from one sample sequenced in a study of vaccination and CD4 T cells after COVID-19 (dated 2022 in TCRdb). Their antigens are not known. To prepare the library, PCR was applied. TCRdb lists the instrument as Illumina iSeq 100. TCR sequencing of DNA from cultured CD4+ T cells used the Oncomine TCR Beta short-read assay at the Johns Hopkins FTIC core. The QIAamp micro DNA kit was used to extract genomic DNA from the cultured CD4+ T cells. TCRdb's own reprocessing of the public reads used fastp at Q25 and MiXCR and kept productive beta chains. Under each unique CDR3 protein, matching rows form one entry showing the most common genes and DNA. Counted in this sample were about 9,400 distinct CDR3 sequences; under 40% of them appeared once. The ten largest make up about 23% of the sample. In the paper's terms, the treatment or condition label means: roughly 11-day PBMC culture with coronavirus spike peptide pools or control peptides (ViraFEST assay). CD4+ T cells from unexposed donors were collected before the COVID-19 pandemic (2011-2018).

The sample taken for sequencing was CD4+ T cells from blood, cultured in vitro. Receptors were obtained from a human donor in good health.

The chain combines TRBV7-3 with TRBJ1-1; maybe TRBD1 (6 bases). Germline loops: CDR1 SGHTA, CDR2 FQGTGA. CDR3 length: 14 amino acids. The V end lost 1 base, the J end lost 6 bases, and 12 bases lay between the germline ends. CDR3 amino acids: CASSLKGDAAEAFF. DNA for the CDR3: TGTGCCAGCAGCTTAAAGGGGGATGCGGCTGAAGCTTTCTTT.

The rearrangement uses TRBV29-1 and TRBJ1-2; 8 bases agree with TRBD1. Unmatched junction bases numbered 8, after V lost 4 bases and J lost 4 bases. Germline lookup yields CDR1 SQVTM and CDR2 ANQGSEA. This CDR3 is built from 14 residues. The CDR3 here is CSVVPAGGFYGYTF. CDR3 bases: TGCAGCGTTGTTCCGGCAGGGGGCTTCTATGGCTACACCTTC.

This chain uses TRBV5-8 with TRBJ2-1; tentative D call: TRBD2 (6 bases). The V end lost 0 bases, the J end lost 2 bases, and 6 bases lay between the germline ends. Germline lookup yields CDR1 SGHTS and CDR2 YDEGEE. The CDR3 spans 14 residues. DNA of the CDR3: TGTGCCAGCAGCTTGGGGGAGGCCTACAATGAGCAGTTCTTC. Translating gives CASSLGEAYNEQFF.

The genes are TRBV7-3 and TRBJ2-2; 13 bases fit TRBD2. This CDR3 has 16 amino acids. CDR1 and CDR2 from the germline V gene are SGHTA and FQGTGA. V shed 4 bases, J shed 7 bases, and the junction held 6 bases outside the gene matches. CDR3 sequence (DNA): TGTGCCAGCAGCTCCGGACTAGCGGGAGCGGTCGGGGAGCTGTTTTTT. This sequence encodes CASSSGLAGAVGELFF. Full variable domain (remainder filled in from reference TRBV7-3 and TRBJ2-2): GAGVSQTPSNKVTEKGKYVELRCDPISGHTALYWYRQSLGQGPEFLIYFQGTGAADDSGLPNDRFFAVRPEGSVSTLKIQRTERGDSAVYLCASSSGLAGAVGELFFGEGSRLTVL.

Remarks on this clonotype: Germline is not matched at one junction end, which may reflect a read error. V and J are TRBV7-7 and TRBJ2-3; 7 nucleotides agree with TRBD2. Germline CDR1 and CDR2: SSHAT and FNYEAQ (reference sequence). The CDR3 runs 14 residues. The DNA for the CDR3 is TGTGCTAGCAGCTTCCTCGGGGGGACAGATACGCAGTATTTT. Translation: CASSFLGGTDTQYF.

This clonotype was recorded a few times. The J gene is TRBJ2-7, the V gene TRBV20-1, with 8 bases identical to TRBD2. After removal of 5 bases from V and 6 bases from J, the junction contained 12 bases not matched to a gene. CDR3 size: 14 residues. Germline assignment: CDR1 DFQATT and CDR2 SNEGSKA (reference sequence). The CDR3 region has the DNA TGCAGTGCTGCCACCGGGGGGGCGCGCGGCGAGCAGTACTTC. It encodes CSAATGGARGEQYF.

The chain couples TRBV19 to TRBJ1-1; tentative D call: TRBD1 (5 bases). V was clipped by 6 bases and J by 1 base, with 9 bases between them. The CDR3 runs to 13 residues. In germline, CDR1 is LNHDA, CDR2 SQIVND (reference sequence). For the CDR3, the DNA is TGTGCCAGTAGCACTCAGGGGAACACTGAAGCTTTCTTT. This encodes CASSTQGNTEAFF.

This clonotype was observed a few times. The rearrangement links TRBV20-1 to TRBJ2-2; possibly TRBD1 for D (6 bases). From germline, CDR1 is DFQATT and CDR2 SNEGSKA (reference sequence). Trimming removed 3 bases at V and 1 base at J, with 12 bases between. The CDR3 covers 15 residues. The CDR3 DNA sequence: TGCAGTGCTAGTAGAGGGGGACAGAACACCGGGGAGCTGTTTTTT. It translates to CSASRGGQNTGELFF.

The chain is built from TRBV9 and TRBJ2-6; D tentatively reads TRBD1 or TRBD2 (5 bases each). V lost 4 bases and J lost 4, with 18 bases in between. CDR3 length: 17 amino acids. Germline V gene lookup returns CDR1 SGDLS and CDR2 YYNGEE. The CDR3 coding sequence is TGTGCCAGCAGCAAGGGACCGGACGATTACGGGGCCAACGTCCTGACTTTC. It specifies CASSKGPDDYGANVLTF. Using reference TRBV9 and TRBJ2-6 for the parts outside the CDR3, the full variable domain is DSGVTQTPKHLITATGQRVTLRCSPRSGDLSVYWYQQSLDQGLQFLIQYYNGEERAKGNILERFSAQQFPDLHSELNLSSLELGDSALYFCASSKGPDDYGANVLTFGAGSRLTVL.

V usage is TRBV6-2 or TRBV6-3 and J usage is TRBJ1-5, with D perhaps matching TRBD1 (5 bases). The CDR3 loop spans 15 amino acids. Trimming left V 9 bases short and J 7 bases short, with 22 bases between. Germline V gene sequence: CDR1 MNHEY, CDR2 SVGEGT. The CDR3 DNA is TGTGCCAGTCCCGACCTGCCGGCCAGGGTCCAGCCCCAGCATTTT. Translated, it gives CASPDLPARVQPQHF.

In DNA form, the CDR3 reads TGTGCCAGCAGCTTAGCCGGGACTAGCGGGAGGTCGAATGAGCAGTTCTTC. Protein product: CASSLAGTSGRSNEQFF. The chain links TRBV7-2 to TRBJ2-1, with 15 positions matching TRBD2. This CDR3 comprises 17 residues. V lost 0 bases to trimming and J lost 7 bases; unmatched junction nucleotides: 4. Germline V gene data show CDR1 as SGHTA and CDR2 as FQGNSA.

This clonotype was seen only a few times. The chain couples TRBV9 to TRBJ1-5; D unclear. V gave up 0 bases and J gave up 3 bases, with 10 bases separating them. Germline V gene data show CDR1 as SGDLS and CDR2 as YYNGEE. The CDR3 runs to 15 residues. The CDR3 protein is CASSVAPGNNQPQHF. The DNA for the CDR3 is TGTGCCAGCAGCGTAGCCCCCGGGAACAATCAGCCCCAGCATTTT.

This clonotype was found a few times. The rearrangement uses TRBV27 and TRBJ2-7; 9 bases align to TRBD2. This CDR3 has 15 amino acids. With 4 bases clipped from V and 3 bases from J, the junction kept 7 bases outside the gene matches. CDR1 and CDR2 (germline): MNHEY, SMNVEV (reference sequence). The CDR3 region has the DNA TGTGCCAGCAGTTCCTTGGGACTAGCTTTCTACGAGCAGTACTTC. This codes for CASSSLGLAFYEQYF.

This chain joins TRBV20-1 and TRBJ2-2, with D tentatively TRBD2 (6 bases). V was clipped by 2 bases and J by 7 bases, with 8 bases between them. The CDR3 sequence is 12 residues long. Germline assignment: CDR1 DFQATT and CDR2 SNEGSKA (reference sequence). CDR3 in DNA: TGCAGTGCTAGACTAGCGCTCGGGGAGCTGTTTTTT. Translation gives CSARLALGELFF.

CDR3 sequence (DNA): TGCAGTGCTAGTGTTACTAGCGGGAGGTACGAGCAGTACTTC. Translated: CSASVTSGRYEQYF. The rearrangement uses TRBV20-1 and TRBJ2-7, with TRBD2 identical over 12 bases. Losses at the gene ends were 3 bases for V and 4 bases for J; bases not matched to a gene: 4. Germline lookup yields CDR1 DFQATT and CDR2 SNEGSKA (reference sequence). This CDR3 comprises 14 residues.

This clonotype was observed a few times. The chain is built from TRBV6-1 and TRBJ2-1, with D possibly TRBD2 on 6 matching bases. CDR3 length: 14 residues. V lost 5 bases to trimming and J lost 8 bases, with 16 bases between them. Germline CDR1 is MNHNS and CDR2 is SASEGT. As DNA, the CDR3 is TGTGCCAGCAGTCCGGCGGCCAGGGAGGATGAGCAGTTCTTC. It codes for CASSPAAREDEQFF.

The V call is TRBV28, the J call TRBJ2-5, with TRBD1 matching 9 bases. V dropped 6 bases and J dropped 6; count of bases not matched to a gene: 11. CDR1 and CDR2 from the germline V gene are MDHEN and SYDVKM. The CDR3 length is 15 residues. For the CDR3, the DNA is TGTGCCAGCAGGCACCGCACAGGGGGCGCGAAGACCCAGTACTTC. It is translated as CASRHRTGGAKTQYF.

This clonotype was observed a handful of times. The J gene is TRBJ2-3, the V gene TRBV6-1, with 10 bases fitting TRBD2. V trimming: 4 bases; J trimming: 1 base; junction bases outside the gene matches: 11. This CDR3 is 18 amino acids long. Germline V CDR1 and CDR2: MNHNS, SASEGT. As DNA, the CDR3 is TGTGCCAGCAGTGGCCCCGGGACTAGCGCCAAGCGCACAGATACGCAGTATTTT. It encodes CASSGPGTSAKRTDTQYF.

V usage is TRBV9 and J usage is TRBJ2-7, with 12 bases that match TRBD2. The V and J ends lost 3 bases and 4 bases, in that order; junction bases with no gene match: 2. The germline gives CDR1 SGDLS, CDR2 YYNGEE. The length of the CDR3 is 14 residues. CDR3 sequence: CASSATSGSYEQYF. The CDR3 region has the DNA TGTGCCAGCAGCGCGACTAGCGGGAGTTACGAGCAGTACTTC.

V gene TRBV19 combines with J gene TRBJ2-5; weak D call: TRBD2 (6 bases). The CDR3 is 13 residues long. Germline V lookup: CDR1 LNHDA, CDR2 SQIVND (reference sequence). V was pared by 5 bases and J by 3 bases, with 10 bases between. For the CDR3, the DNA is TGTGCCAGTAGTTATAGGAGGGAAGAGACCCAGTACTTC. Translating it yields CASSYRREETQYF. The full variable domain, in which reference TRBV19 and TRBJ2-5 provide the parts outside the CDR3, is DGGITQSPKYLFRKEGQNVTLSCEQNLNHDAMYWYRQDPGQGLRLIYYSQIVNDFQKGDIAEGYSVSREKKESFPLTVTSAQKNPTAFYLCASSYRREETQYFGPGTRLLVL.

The rearrangement joins TRBV11-1 to TRBJ1-1; D uncertain. The length of the CDR3 is 15 residues. Germline V gene sequence: CDR1 SGHAT, CDR2 FQDESV (reference sequence). Trimming shortened V by 3 bases and J by 1 base, and 12 bases separated the two germline ends. CDR3 region: CASSFVPQANTEAFF. The CDR3 nucleotides are TGTGCCAGCAGCTTCGTCCCCCAGGCGAACACTGAAGCTTTCTTT.

This clonotype has a single count. The chain combines TRBV7-6 with TRBJ2-3; TRBD2 agrees at 11 bases. Germline V gene sequence: CDR1 SGHVS, CDR2 FNYEAQ. This CDR3 contains 16 residues. The V segment lost 5 bases and the J segment 4 bases; nucleotides outside the gene matches: 8. CDR3 DNA: TGTGCCAGCAGCCGTCTGACTAGCGGGGTCGCAGATACGCAGTATTTT. This encodes CASSRLTSGVADTQYF.

This chain uses TRBV20-1 with TRBJ1-2; 7 nucleotides align to TRBD1. The V and J ends lost 4 bases and 3 bases, in that order; junction bases with no gene match: 8. Germline CDR1 DFQATT, CDR2 SNEGSKA (reference sequence). The CDR3 length is 14 residues. The CDR3 region is CSAISYDRDYGYTF. The CDR3 nucleotides read TGCAGTGCTATCTCCTACGACAGGGACTATGGCTACACCTTC.

Worth noting for this clonotype: Mismatch with germline at one junction end may stem from a read error. The V gene is TRBV7-7, the J gene TRBJ2-1; 12 bases line up with TRBD2. Germline assignment: CDR1 SSHAT and CDR2 FNYEAQ (reference sequence). CDR3 length: 15 residues. Written as DNA, the CDR3 is TGTGCTAGCAGCATAGGACTAGCGGGAAACAATGAGCAGTTCTTC. Protein product: CASSIGLAGNNEQFF. Filled out from reference TRBV7-7 and TRBJ2-1, the complete variable domain reads GAGVSQSPRYKVTKRGQDVTLRCDPISSHATLYWYQQALGQGPEFLTYFNYEAQPDKSGLPSDRFSAERPEGSISTLTIQRTEQRDSAMYRCASSIGLAGNNEQFFGPGTRLTVL.

The chain uses TRBV6-1 and TRBJ1-2; 8 bases are a match to TRBD1. Germline trimming cut 7 bases from V and 8 bases from J; bases unmatched to any gene: 15. There are 15 residues in the CDR3. The germline gives CDR1 MNHNS, CDR2 SASEGT. The CDR3 nucleotides read TGTGCCAGCACCCATTCGGACAGGGTAGGGCCAGGCTACACCTTC. Translating it yields CASTHSDRVGPGYTF.

This clonotype has more than one count but fewer than ten. V and J are TRBV7-2 and TRBJ2-7, with D possibly matching TRBD1 (5 bases). Germline V lookup: CDR1 SGHTA, CDR2 FQGNSA. CDR3 length: 13 residues. Trimming took off 1 base at V and 7 bases at J, with 11 bases between the two ends. The CDR3 DNA follows: TGTGCCAGCAGCTTAGAGGGGTGGACAGAGCAGTACTTC. This encodes CASSLEGWTEQYF. The entire variable domain, with the rest obtained from reference TRBV7-2 and TRBJ2-7, is as follows: GAGVSQSPSNKVTEKGKDVELRCDPISGHTALYWYRQSLGQGLEFLIYFQGNSAPDKSGLPSDRFSAERTGGSVSTLTIQRTQQEDSAVYLCASSLEGWTEQYFGPGTRLTVT.

The chain links TRBV28 to TRBJ1-5, with D perhaps TRBD1 (5 bases). Germline CDR1 is MDHEN and CDR2 is SYDVKM. Trimming shortened V by 3 bases and J by 2 bases, and 11 bases separated the two germline ends. The CDR3 loop spans 15 amino acids. CDR3 bases: TGTGCCAGCAGTTTTCCCGGGGACGGCAATCAGCCCCAGCATTTT. Protein: CASSFPGDGNQPQHF.

This clonotype ranks as medium-sized (0.01 to 0.1%). The V and J genes are TRBV11-2 and TRBJ1-6; no firm D call. Per the germline V gene, CDR1 is SGHAT and CDR2 is FQNNGV. V dropped 5 bases and J dropped 13 bases, with 15 bases sitting between them. This CDR3 spans 13 amino acids. CDR3 sequence: CASSIMDRQPLHF. The CDR3 DNA is TGTGCCAGCAGCATAATGGACCGCCAGCCCCTCCACTTT.

Only a few counts were recorded for this clonotype. V and J are TRBV6-5 and TRBJ2-2; 14 bases are a match to TRBD2. Trimming at V came to 2 bases and at J to 6 bases, leaving 8 bases not matched to a gene. In germline, CDR1 is MNHEY, CDR2 SVGAGI. The CDR3 sequence is 18 residues long. In DNA, the CDR3 is TGTGCCAGCAGTTACGCCGGACTAGCGGGAGGAAGAGCCGGGGAGCTGTTTTTT. Protein sequence: CASSYAGLAGGRAGELFF.